One and the same sample provided the 2 T cell receptor beta chains below, sequenced in a study of blood T cell repertoires in COVID-19. Sequenced by immunoSEQ multiplex PCR; TCRdb stores in-frame clones only, minus some. The sample consists of under 350,000 clones, about 88% of them appearing once. The sample comprised peripheral blood. Receptors originate from a man between 18 and 29 years old with active or convalescent COVID-19.

This clone was seen a few times. The chain carries TRBV18 and TRBJ1-6; 9 nucleotides match TRBD1. V was pared by 6 bases and J by 8 bases, with 8 bases of the junction left unmatched. The germline CDR1 and CDR2 sequences are KGHSH and LQKENI. The CDR3 totals 15 residues. The CDR3 DNA reads TGTGCCAGCTCGGGTGGGGACAGGGAGTATTCACCCCTCCACTTT. It is translated as CASSGGDREYSPLHF.

This rearrangement joins TRBV10-1 to TRBJ2-1, with TRBD1 identical over 8 bases. Per germline, CDR1 WNHNN and CDR2 SYGVQD (reference sequence). The length of the CDR3 is 16 residues. Germline trimming cut 0 bases from V and 8 bases from J; bases unmatched to any gene: 9. CDR3 in amino acids: CASSESTPGTGYEQFF. The CDR3, as DNA: TGCGCCAGCAGTGAGTCTACCCCCGGGACAGGCTATGAGCAGTTCTTC.